The clone carrying this T cell receptor beta chain has ten or more counts. Antigen unknown. Unique molecular identifiers were used in preparing the TCRbeta library. TCRdb re-called the PCR reads with MiXCR, one entry per CDR3 protein. The sample carries over 450,000 distinct CDR3 sequences, roughly a tenth recorded once. The ends were cut back, 6 bases at V and 7 bases at J, with 18 bases in the middle. The CDR3 totals 15 residues. Germline V CDR1 and CDR2: MDHEN, SYDVKM. The data were taken from a study of T-cell reconstitution after alpha-beta-depleted transplantation in children. Study conclusions and caveats: Several hundred graft clones that had expanded were reportedly the source of alpha-beta T cells about two months after transplant. The main origin of T-cell counts and diversity one year after transplant was newly produced T cells. Some patients owed their high day-60 TCRbeta diversity to surviving recipient T cells and thymic progenitors.

This receptor was taken from a child aged 2 to 10 with inherited bone marrow failure, due to receive a stem cell transplant. V usage is TRBV28 and J usage is TRBJ1-4; D not certain. The sample in question was PBMCs, obtained before TCRalphabeta/CD19-depleted stem cell transplant. The CDR3 sequence: CASSPWRYGAEKLFF. CDR3 DNA sequence: TGTGCCAGCAGCCCCTGGAGGTACGGCGCTGAAAAACTGTTTTTT.